Shown below are 25 T cell receptor beta chains from a single sample sequenced in a study of CD8 T cells in Susac syndrome. Reverse transcription of about 0.5 to 1 ug RNA used random hexamers. TCRdb called the immunoSEQ multiplex PCR reads again in MiXCR, with one record for every CDR3 protein. The data contain about 280,000 distinct CDR3 sequences, about 85% of them singletons. Sequenced sample: CD8+ T cells from PBMCs. Receptor source: a human donor with multiple sclerosis.

The chain joins TRBV4-1 to TRBJ1-1; D not certain. V lost 0 bases and J lost 8, with 7 bases in between. Germline CDR1 and CDR2: MGHRA and YSYEKL. This CDR3 is built from 12 residues. CDR3 DNA: TGCGCCAGCAGCCAAGACGTGGGAGAAGCTTTCTTT. Its protein product is CASSQDVGEAFF.

In its sample, this clonotype was seen once. The chain combines TRBV4-1 with TRBJ1-6; D uncertain. V was shortened by 7 bases and J by 9 bases, with 19 bases between the two germline ends. The CDR3 sequence is 15 residues long. Per germline, CDR1 MGHRA and CDR2 YSYEKL. The CDR3 spells CASKTHLRQASPLHF. CDR3 nucleotide sequence: TGCGCCAGCAAAACCCACCTCCGGCAGGCTTCACCCCTCCACTTT.

J is TRBJ2-2 and V is TRBV12-3 or TRBV12-4; 9 positions agree with TRBD2. The CDR3 consists of 17 residues. The trim removed 4 bases at V and 6 bases at J, leaving 12 bases unmatched. The CDR3: CASSSLGSGSGAGELFF. The CDR3 DNA is TGTGCCAGCAGTTCTCTGGGTAGCGGGAGTGGCGCCGGGGAGCTGTTTTTT.

The DNA for the CDR3 is TGTGCCAGCAGTTTACTCTCTTGGGGGCCTGGCTACACCTTC. This translates into CASSLLSWGPGYTF. The V and J genes are TRBV28 and TRBJ1-2, with TRBD1 as a possible D gene (6 bases). Germline CDR1 is MDHEN and CDR2 is SYDVKM. CDR3 length: 14 residues. Trimming cost V 2 bases and J 7 bases, with 14 bases left between them.

This chain connects TRBV27 to TRBJ2-5; 11 bases align to TRBD2. Germline CDR1 reads MNHEY; CDR2 reads SMNVEV (reference sequence). The CDR3 runs 18 residues. V dropped 4 bases and J dropped 4; count of bases not matched to a gene: 14. The CDR3 sequence is CASSSGLAGTLGIETQYF. CDR3 nucleotides: TGTGCCAGCAGTTCAGGACTAGCGGGCACCCTGGGGATAGAGACCCAGTACTTC.

This chain joins TRBV11-1 and TRBJ2-7; maybe TRBD1 (5 bases). V lost 7 bases and J lost 5, with 21 bases in between. The CDR3 runs 15 residues. From germline, CDR1 is SGHAT and CDR2 FQDESV (reference sequence). The CDR3 region is CASKPRVGPVDEQYF. DNA for the CDR3: TGTGCCAGCAAACCCCGCGTGGGGCCGGTCGACGAGCAGTACTTC.

This clonotype was observed a single time. This chain joins TRBV9 and TRBJ2-3, with D perhaps matching TRBD2 (5 bases). The V end was cut by 0 bases, the J end by 8 bases, with 13 bases between. The germline V gene encodes CDR1 SGDLS and CDR2 YYNGEE. The CDR3 sequence is 14 residues long. The CDR3 nucleotides are TGTGCCAGCAGCGTAGAAGCTAGCCCTTCTACGCAGTATTTT. It yields the protein CASSVEASPSTQYF.

The V gene is TRBV29-1, the J gene TRBJ2-5; TRBD1 agrees at 7 bases. V dropped 0 bases and J dropped 5; count of bases not matched to a gene: 6. CDR1 is SQVTM, CDR2 ANQGSEA, per germline. The CDR3 consists of 14 residues. CDR3 DNA: TGCAGCGTTGAAGAGAGGGGGCGCGGGGAGACCCAGTACTTC. It encodes CSVEERGRGETQYF.

The CDR3 DNA is TGCGCCACCCGGGACATATCGACCGGGGAGCTGTTTTTT. Translated: CATRDISTGELFF. The J gene is TRBJ2-2, the V gene TRBV4-1; a possible D gene is TRBD1 (6 bases). The CDR3 length is 13 residues. Trimming pared 10 bases from V and 5 bases from J, leaving 14 bases between. Looked up from germline, CDR1 is MGHRA and CDR2 is YSYEKL.

This sequence joins TRBV7-9 and TRBJ2-1; 8 bases map to TRBD1. Germline V gene sequence: CDR1 SEHNR, CDR2 FQNEAQ (reference sequence). CDR3 length equals 15 residues. The V and J ends lost 6 bases and 7 bases, in that order; junction bases with no gene match: 11. The CDR3 region has the DNA TGTGCCAGCAGGCCCGCACAGGGGGTGAGGAATGAGCAGTTCTTC. It translates to CASRPAQGVRNEQFF.

This clonotype was counted a few times. The chain has TRBV5-6 and TRBJ2-7, with D possibly being TRBD1 or TRBD2 (5 bases each). Germline V gene data show CDR1 as SGHDT and CDR2 as YYEEEE. The CDR3 covers 15 residues. Trimming took 4 bases from V and 0 from J, leaving 14 bases between them. The CDR3 DNA reads TGTGCCAGCAGCGGGGGACGGAGTAGCTCCTACGAGCAGTACTTC. Translation gives CASSGGRSSSYEQYF.

This chain uses TRBV28 with TRBJ1-5; D remains unclear. This CDR3 spans 15 amino acids. V was clipped by 6 bases and J by 4 bases, with 16 bases between them. Per germline, CDR1 MDHEN and CDR2 SYDVKM. CDR3 sequence (DNA): TGTGCCAGCAGCCTAAGCAGCAGATTTAATCAGCCCCAGCATTTT. This codes for CASSLSSRFNQPQHF.

The chain links TRBV20-1 to TRBJ2-1, with 7 bases identical to TRBD2. After removal of 3 bases from V and 4 bases from J, the junction contained 12 bases not matched to a gene. CDR3 length equals 16 residues. From germline, CDR1 is DFQATT and CDR2 SNEGSKA (reference sequence). The CDR3 region is CSARSAGEGVYNEQFF. DNA of the CDR3: TGCAGTGCTAGGTCCGCGGGAGAGGGCGTTTACAATGAGCAGTTCTTC.

The chain uses TRBV9 and TRBJ2-1; TRBD2 aligns across 8 bases. J lost 0 bases, V lost 4 bases, and 6 bases had no gene match. Germline V gives CDR1 SGDLS, CDR2 YYNGEE. This CDR3 spans 16 amino acids. CDR3 bases: TGTGCCAGCAGCTCCCCTAGCGGGCCCTCCTACAATGAGCAGTTCTTC. As protein: CASSSPSGPSYNEQFF.

The table lists this clonotype with a few counts. V is TRBV7-6 and J is TRBJ2-2; D is uncertain. The V end was cut by 3 bases, the J end by 5 bases, with 4 bases between. The CDR3 is made up of 12 amino acids. Germline V gene sequence: CDR1 SGHVS, CDR2 FNYEAQ. The CDR3: CASSLYTGELFF. In DNA form, the CDR3 reads TGTGCCAGCAGCTTGTATACCGGGGAGCTGTTTTTT.

This chain uses TRBV29-1 with TRBJ1-2; 9 bases are shared with TRBD1. The CDR3 totals 16 residues. Germline CDR1 is SQVTM and CDR2 is ANQGSEA. V lost 6 bases, J lost 5 bases, and 16 bases stayed unmatched. The CDR3 DNA reads TGCAGCGTCCTAAGGGGACAGGGCCAGCAGGGGTATGGCTACACCTTC. As protein: CSVLRGQGQQGYGYTF.

This rearrangement joins TRBV4-1 to TRBJ2-1; 9 nucleotides line up with TRBD1. The CDR3 spans 15 residues. The V gene's germline CDR1 is MGHRA and CDR2 YSYEKL. Unmatched junction bases numbered 8, after V lost 4 bases and J lost 7 bases. The CDR3 nucleotides read TGCGCCAGCAGCCCGGACACAGGGGGCAGGAATGAGCAGTTCTTC. Translated: CASSPDTGGRNEQFF.

This chain connects TRBV25-1 to TRBJ2-1, with 9 bases that match TRBD2. The CDR3 extends over 14 amino acids. CDR1 MGHDK and CDR2 SYGVNS come from the germline V gene. With 5 bases clipped from V and 6 bases from J, the junction kept 5 bases outside the gene matches. DNA for the CDR3: TGTGCCAGCAGTAACGGCGGGAGGGGCAATGAGCAGTTCTTC. Translation gives CASSNGGRGNEQFF.

V gene TRBV6-6 combines with J gene TRBJ2-1; TRBD2 matches 7 bases. Losses at the gene ends were 3 bases for V and 7 bases for J; bases not matched to a gene: 9. Germline loops: CDR1 MNHNY, CDR2 SVGAGI (reference sequence). The CDR3 length is 15 residues. The CDR3 spells CASSYMRERGNEQFF. The CDR3 nucleotides are TGTGCCAGCAGTTATATGCGGGAGCGCGGAAATGAGCAGTTCTTC.

This clonotype was found a few times. The rearrangement uses TRBV27 and TRBJ2-1; perhaps TRBD2 as D (5 bases). The CDR3 has 14 amino acids. Trimming cost V 5 bases and J 9 bases, with 17 bases left between them. Germline assignment: CDR1 MNHEY and CDR2 SMNVEV (reference sequence). CDR3 nucleotide sequence: TGTGCCAGCAGTCCGAGGACGAAAGGAGGTGAGCAGTTCTTC. Protein sequence: CASSPRTKGGEQFF.

Only a few counts were recorded for this clonotype. J is TRBJ2-1 and V is TRBV27; the match to TRBD2 covers 13 bases. From germline, CDR1 is MNHEY and CDR2 SMNVEV (reference sequence). There are 15 residues in the CDR3. Losses at the gene ends were 4 bases for V and 7 bases for J; bases not matched to a gene: 4. CDR3 residues: CASSSGTSGDNEQFF. CDR3 in DNA: TGTGCCAGCAGTTCCGGGACTAGCGGGGATAATGAGCAGTTCTTC.

Here the CDR3 DNA reads TGTGCCAGCAGTTCCAAGGATGAGCAGTTCTTC. Its translation is CASSSKDEQFF. This sequence joins TRBV27 and TRBJ2-1; D is uncertain. This CDR3 comprises 11 residues. V lost 4 bases to trimming and J lost 8 bases, with 6 bases between them. Per germline, CDR1 MNHEY and CDR2 SMNVEV (reference sequence).

The J gene is TRBJ2-7, the V gene TRBV27; TRBD2 matches 8 bases. The CDR3 length is 14 residues. Germline V CDR1 and CDR2: MNHEY, SMNVEV (reference sequence). V was pared by 6 bases and J by 2 bases, with 6 bases of the junction left unmatched. Here the CDR3 DNA reads TGTGCCAGCAGCGCGGGGGGCCCTCCCTACGAGCAGTACTTC. It encodes CASSAGGPPYEQYF.

V gene TRBV2 combines with J gene TRBJ2-1; D possibly corresponds to TRBD2 (6 bases). V shed 3 bases and J shed 9 bases, with 6 bases lying between them. Germline-derived CDR1 and CDR2 are SNHLY and FYNNEI. The CDR3 sequence is 11 residues long. The CDR3 protein is CASSERGEQFF. The DNA of the CDR3 is TGTGCCAGCAGTGAGCGGGGTGAGCAGTTCTTC.

The V gene is TRBV2, the J gene TRBJ2-7, with D perhaps matching TRBD2 (5 bases). CDR3 length: 11 residues. CDR1 is SNHLY, CDR2 FYNNEI, per germline. The germline V and J ends were trimmed by 8 bases and 7 bases, with 12 bases remaining between them. This CDR3 is CASLGVGEQYF. The CDR3 DNA reads TGTGCCAGCCTCGGGGTTGGAGAGCAGTACTTC.